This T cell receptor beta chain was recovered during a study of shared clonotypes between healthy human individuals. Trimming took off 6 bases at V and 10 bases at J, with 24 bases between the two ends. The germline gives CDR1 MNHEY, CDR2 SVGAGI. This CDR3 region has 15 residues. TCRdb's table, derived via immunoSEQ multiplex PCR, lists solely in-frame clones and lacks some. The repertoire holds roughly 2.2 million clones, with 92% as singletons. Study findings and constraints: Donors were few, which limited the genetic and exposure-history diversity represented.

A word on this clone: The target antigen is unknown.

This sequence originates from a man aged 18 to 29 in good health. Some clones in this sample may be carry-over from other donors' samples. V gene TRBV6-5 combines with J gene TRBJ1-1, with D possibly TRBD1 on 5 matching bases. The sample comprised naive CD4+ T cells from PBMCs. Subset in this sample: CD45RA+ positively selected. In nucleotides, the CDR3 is TGTGCCAGCAGGCGTCCAGGGATCCCCTCGGGGGGAGCTTTCTTT. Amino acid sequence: CASRRPGIPSGGAFF.